This T cell receptor (beta chain) was retrieved from a study of CD8 T cells in ankylosing spondylitis. General study points: Typical of ankylosing spondylitis blood, it appeared, was a TCR beta motif of about eight highly homologous variants.

This clonotype has only one observation. The antigen remains undetermined. In making TCR beta libraries, quantitative 5'-RACE with molecular barcodes was used. TCRdb reanalysed the 5' RACE reads using MiXCR and keeps one entry per CDR3 protein. Here the sample spans about 340,000 distinct CDR3 sequences, 7.5% to 9% being singletons. This CDR3 comprises 12 residues. Trimming removed 5 bases at V and 3 bases at J, with 11 bases between. The germline V gene has CDR1 SQVTM and CDR2 ANQGSEA. This clonotype originated in a male donor with ankylosing spondylitis. The V gene is TRBV29-1, the J gene TRBJ2-7, with unresolved D. Material: blood, either unsorted or a sorted T cell fraction (not recorded which). The CDR3 loop reads CSVRTEIYEQYF. The CDR3, as DNA: TGCAGCGTTCGGACGGAAATCTACGAGCAGTACTTC.